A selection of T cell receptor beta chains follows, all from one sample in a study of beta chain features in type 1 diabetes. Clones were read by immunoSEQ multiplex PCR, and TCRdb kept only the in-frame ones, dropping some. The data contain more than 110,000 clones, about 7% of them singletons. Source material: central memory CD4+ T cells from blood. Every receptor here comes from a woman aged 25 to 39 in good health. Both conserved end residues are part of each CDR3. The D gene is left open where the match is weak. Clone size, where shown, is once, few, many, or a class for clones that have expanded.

cdr3_nt: TGCGCCAGCAGTCAATGGGACAGGGCGTGGTACGAGCAGTACTTC; cdr3_aa: CASSQWDRAWYEQYF; d_call: TRBD1; v_call: TRBV23-1; j_call: TRBJ2-7; clone_size: many
cdr3_nt: TGTGCCAGCAGCATACCACGGGGATCCCTGGGGAAAGCTTTCTTT; cdr3_aa: CASSIPRGSLGKAFF; d_call: -; v_call: TRBV11-1; j_call: TRBJ1-1; clone_size: many
cdr3_nt: TGCGCCAGCAGCCCTGGGACAGAAGCTAACTATGGCTACACCTTC; cdr3_aa: CASSPGTEANYGYTF; d_call: TRBD1; v_call: TRBV5-1; j_call: TRBJ1-2; clone_size: -
cdr3_nt: TGTGCCAGCAGCGTAGCCGCAGGGTATAGTCAAGAGACCCAGTACTTC; cdr3_aa: CASSVAAGYSQETQYF; d_call: -; v_call: TRBV9; j_call: TRBJ2-5; clone_size: -
cdr3_nt: TGTGCCTGGAGTCAGGGGGCAGGAAAACTGTTTTTT; cdr3_aa: CAWSQGAGKLFF; d_call: TRBD1; v_call: TRBV30; j_call: TRBJ1-4; clone_size: -
cdr3_nt: TGCGCCAGCAGTCAATCAGGGGAGGGCCCTACATCCTACAATGAGCAGTTCTTC; cdr3_aa: CASSQSGEGPTSYNEQFF; d_call: TRBD2; v_call: TRBV23-1; j_call: TRBJ2-1; clone_size: many
cdr3_nt: TGCAGCGTTGAACTCGGGAGAAAGGACTACGAGCAGTACTTC; cdr3_aa: CSVELGRKDYEQYF; d_call: -; v_call: TRBV29-1; j_call: TRBJ2-7; clone_size: -
cdr3_nt: TGCGCCAGCAGCCGCGCTAGCGGGCAAGGAACCGGGGAGCTGTTTTTT; cdr3_aa: CASSRASGQGTGELFF; d_call: TRBD2; v_call: TRBV4-3; j_call: TRBJ2-2; clone_size: -
cdr3_nt: TGTGCCAGCACTTCGGGTAGCGGGAGGAACATTCAGTACTTC; cdr3_aa: CASTSGSGRNIQYF; d_call: TRBD2; v_call: TRBV6-5; j_call: TRBJ2-4; clone_size: few
cdr3_nt: TGTGCCAGCAATAGGGATTATAGCGGGAGTCGAGGGAACACCGGGGAGCTGTTTTTT; cdr3_aa: CASNRDYSGSRGNTGELFF; d_call: TRBD2; v_call: TRBV4-2; j_call: TRBJ2-2; clone_size: -
cdr3_nt: TGCGCCAGCAGCTTGGGACAGGGTCAGCCCCAGCATTTT; cdr3_aa: CASSLGQGQPQHF; d_call: TRBD1; v_call: TRBV5-1; j_call: TRBJ1-5; clone_size: -
cdr3_nt: TGTGCCAGCAGCAAAGGGTTTCCAGCGGGAGACCTCAATGAGCAGTTCTTC; cdr3_aa: CASSKGFPAGDLNEQFF; d_call: -; v_call: TRBV21-1; j_call: TRBJ2-1; clone_size: few
cdr3_nt: TGTGCCAGCAGTCCAACACAGGGACTGAACACTGAAGCTTTCTTT; cdr3_aa: CASSPTQGLNTEAFF; d_call: -; v_call: TRBV27; j_call: TRBJ1-1; clone_size: few
cdr3_nt: TGTGCCAGCAGCAAAACAGGGGGCGCTGGAGGCTACACCTTC; cdr3_aa: CASSKTGGAGGYTF; d_call: TRBD1; v_call: TRBV7-9; j_call: TRBJ1-2; clone_size: -
cdr3_nt: TGTGCCAGCAGCAGAACGACAGGCTTGAACACTGAAGCTTTCTTT; cdr3_aa: CASSRTTGLNTEAFF; d_call: -; v_call: TRBV7-3; j_call: TRBJ1-1; clone_size: -
cdr3_nt: TGCGCCAGCAGTTCTGGGGGCACTGGGGCCAACGTCCTGACTTTC; cdr3_aa: CASSSGGTGANVLTF; d_call: -; v_call: TRBV5-1; j_call: TRBJ2-6; clone_size: many
cdr3_nt: TGTGCCAGCAGCTTCCGAAGGGCGGGAGTAGAGACCCAGTACTTC; cdr3_aa: CASSFRRAGVETQYF; d_call: TRBD2; v_call: TRBV13; j_call: TRBJ2-5; clone_size: many
cdr3_nt: TGTGCCAGCTCCCTCGGACTAGCCTACGAGCAGTACTTC; cdr3_aa: CASSLGLAYEQYF; d_call: TRBD2; v_call: TRBV9; j_call: TRBJ2-7; clone_size: few
cdr3_nt: TGTGCCAGCAGTGCACCGCAGGGTCTGAGGCCAGATACGCAGTATTTT; cdr3_aa: CASSAPQGLRPDTQYF; d_call: -; v_call: TRBV6-6; j_call: TRBJ2-3; clone_size: -
cdr3_nt: TGTGCCAGCAGCAGACAGGGCGGGAACACCGGGGAGCTGTTTTTT; cdr3_aa: CASSRQGGNTGELFF; d_call: TRBD1; v_call: TRBV7-3; j_call: TRBJ2-2; clone_size: many
cdr3_nt: TGCGCCAGCAGCCTTGGGACAGGGTTCTCCTACGAGCAGTACTTC; cdr3_aa: CASSLGTGFSYEQYF; d_call: TRBD1; v_call: TRBV5-4; j_call: TRBJ2-7; clone_size: -
cdr3_nt: TGTGCCAGCTCACCCGGGACTAGGACCTACGAGCAGTACTTC; cdr3_aa: CASSPGTRTYEQYF; d_call: TRBD2; v_call: TRBV18; j_call: TRBJ2-7; clone_size: few
cdr3_nt: TGTGCCAGCAGCCTCGGGGGGCGGGGGAGCTCCTACAATGAGCAGTTCTTC; cdr3_aa: CASSLGGRGSSYNEQFF; d_call: -; v_call: TRBV7-9; j_call: TRBJ2-1; clone_size: -